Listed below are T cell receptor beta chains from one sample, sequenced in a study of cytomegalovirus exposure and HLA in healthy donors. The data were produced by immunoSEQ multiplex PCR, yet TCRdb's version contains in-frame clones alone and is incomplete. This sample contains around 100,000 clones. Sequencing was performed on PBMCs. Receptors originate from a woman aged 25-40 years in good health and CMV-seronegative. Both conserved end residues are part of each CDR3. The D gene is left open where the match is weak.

CDR3: CASSSRTGYYEQYF
DNA: TGTGCCAGCAGCTCCCGGACAGGGTACTACGAGCAGTACTTC
J: TRBJ2-7
V: TRBV7-6
D: TRBD1

CDR3: CASSLTDSYNEQFF
DNA: TGTGCCAGCAGCTTAACGGACAGCTACAATGAGCAGTTCTTC
J: TRBJ2-1
V: TRBV7-3
D: -

CDR3: CASSDSDGSTDTQYF
DNA: TGTGCCAGCAGTGACTCTGACGGGTCCACAGATACGCAGTATTTT
J: TRBJ2-3
V: TRBV6-4
D: -

CDR3: CASRGGYEQYF
DNA: TGTGCCAGTAGGGGGGGATACGAGCAGTACTTC
J: TRBJ2-7
V: TRBV19
D: -

CDR3: CASSNPGQGPYEQYF
DNA: TGTGCCAGCAGCAACCCGGGACAGGGGCCCTACGAGCAGTACTTC
J: TRBJ2-7
V: TRBV5-4
D: TRBD1

CDR3: CAIKDRDRLSYGYTF
DNA: TGTGCCATCAAAGACAGGGATCGGCTTAGCTATGGCTACACCTTC
J: TRBJ1-2
V: TRBV10-3
D: TRBD1

CDR3: CASSRDRAGNTIYF
DNA: TGTGCCAGCAGCAGGGACAGGGCTGGAAACACCATATATTTT
J: TRBJ1-3
V: TRBV9
D: TRBD1

CDR3: CASRDSGGRNNEQFF
DNA: TGCGCCAGCAGGGATAGCGGGGGGCGAAACAATGAGCAGTTCTTC
J: TRBJ2-1
V: TRBV10-2
D: TRBD2

CDR3: CASSSGTGSRYEQYF
DNA: TGTGCCAGCAGTTCCGGGACAGGGAGCAGGTACGAGCAGTACTTC
J: TRBJ2-7
V: TRBV27
D: TRBD1

CDR3: CASSLQQGAGANVLTF
DNA: TGTGCCAGCAGTTTACAACAGGGGGCTGGGGCCAACGTCCTGACTTTC
J: TRBJ2-6
V: TRBV27
D: TRBD1

CDR3: CASSYSGGLGEETQYF
DNA: TGTGCCAGCAGTTATTCGGGAGGGTTAGGTGAGGAGACCCAGTACTTC
J: TRBJ2-5
V: TRBV28
D: TRBD2

CDR3: CASSQTPFSGGNNEQFF
DNA: TGCGCCAGCAGCCAAACCCCGTTTAGCGGGGGGAACAATGAGCAGTTCTTC
J: TRBJ2-1
V: TRBV4-1
D: TRBD2

CDR3: CASSLDLAGLHNEQFF
DNA: TGCGCCAGCAGCTTGGATCTAGCGGGGCTGCACAATGAGCAGTTCTTC
J: TRBJ2-1
V: TRBV5-1
D: TRBD2

CDR3: CASSETSGEGTGELFF
DNA: TGTGCCAGCAGTGAAACTAGCGGGGAAGGCACCGGGGAGCTGTTTTTT
J: TRBJ2-2
V: TRBV6-4
D: TRBD2

CDR3: CASSSGNTEAFF
DNA: TGTGCCAGCAGTTCGGGGAACACTGAAGCTTTCTTT
J: TRBJ1-1
V: TRBV6-5
D: -

CDR3: CASSVNHIQETQYF
DNA: TGTGCCAGCAGTGTTAATCACATACAAGAGACCCAGTACTTC
J: TRBJ2-5
V: TRBV27
D: -

CDR3: CASSQWAPAETQYF
DNA: TGCGCCAGCAGCCAATGGGCCCCGGCCGAGACCCAGTACTTC
J: TRBJ2-5
V: TRBV4-1
D: -

CDR3: CASRRSGGNQPQHF
DNA: TGTGCCAGCAGACGATCAGGGGGCAATCAGCCCCAGCATTTT
J: TRBJ1-5
V: TRBV7-8
D: -

CDR3: CASSETTGGYSNQPQHF
DNA: TGTGCCAGCAGTGAAACGACAGGGGGATATAGCAATCAGCCCCAGCATTTT
J: TRBJ1-5
V: TRBV2
D: TRBD1

CDR3: CASSQGYGNTIYF
DNA: TGTGCCAGTTCACAGGGCTATGGAAACACCATATATTTT
J: TRBJ1-3
V: TRBV19
D: -

CDR3: CASSTRTSGNSSYNEQFF
DNA: TGTGCCAGCAGCACCCGGACTAGCGGGAACAGCTCCTACAATGAGCAGTTCTTC
J: TRBJ2-1
V: TRBV9
D: TRBD2

CDR3: CASSYNTGSTEAFF
DNA: TGTGCCAGCAGTTACAATACAGGGAGCACTGAAGCTTTCTTT
J: TRBJ1-1
V: TRBV6-5
D: -